Shown below are 10 T cell receptor beta chains from a single sample sequenced in a study of T cells in Graves' hyperthyroidism and ophthalmopathy. Authors of the study amplified TCR beta CDR3 regions from RNA transcripts. The primer set for the first-round RT-PCR of the TCR CDR3 was HTBI. TCRdb recomputed calls from the multiplex PCR reads with MiXCR, one row per CDR3 protein. The sample has approximately 430,000 distinct CDR3 sequences, roughly 14% seen once. The sequenced sample consisted of blood. The receptors here all came from a young man with Graves' ophthalmopathy.

CDR3 protein: CASSWGQPEETQYF. CDR3 in DNA: TGTGCCAGCAGCTGGGGACAGCCAGAAGAGACCCAGTACTTC. The chain recombines TRBV5-4 with TRBJ2-5; 7 nucleotides align to TRBD1. The CDR3 consists of 14 residues. Germline V gene sequence: CDR1 SGHNT, CDR2 YYREEE (reference sequence). After removal of 3 bases from V and 3 bases from J, the junction contained 5 bases not matched to a gene.

This clonotype showed up many times. The chain recombines TRBV6-1 with TRBJ2-1; D remains ambiguous. This CDR3 is 14 amino acids long. Trimming removed 9 bases at V and 0 bases at J, with 12 bases between. CDR1 and CDR2 from the germline V gene are MNHNS and SASEGT. For the CDR3, the DNA is TGTGCCAGTACCTATTCGAGCTCCTACAATGAGCAGTTCTTC. Its translation: CASTYSSSYNEQFF.

This clonotype came up a few times. The gene calls are TRBV9 and TRBJ2-5; TRBD2 might be the D (6 bases). The ends were cut back, 0 bases at V and 7 bases at J, with 19 bases in the middle. Germline-derived CDR1 and CDR2 are SGDLS and YYNGEE. This CDR3 comprises 16 residues. The CDR3 DNA sequence: TGTGCCAGCAGCGTAGCTACGTTTGGGGGACTCGGGACCCAGTACTTC. Its protein is CASSVATFGGLGTQYF.

This chain uses TRBV6-5 with TRBJ1-5, with unresolved D. V was trimmed by 0 bases and J by 0 bases, leaving 9 bases between them. Germline-derived CDR1 and CDR2 are MNHEY and SVGAGI. This CDR3 spans 16 amino acids. The CDR3 is CASSYSGSHSNQPQHF. CDR3 DNA sequence: TGTGCCAGCAGTTACTCTGGGAGTCATAGCAATCAGCCCCAGCATTTT.

This clonotype was detected ten times or more. V usage is TRBV20-1 and J usage is TRBJ2-3; TRBD2 aligns across 12 bases. Trimming took 1 base from V and 3 from J; bases not matched to a gene: 5. CDR3 length: 16 residues. Germline CDR1 DFQATT, CDR2 SNEGSKA (reference sequence). The CDR3 is CSARGTSGAGTDTQYF. The CDR3 nucleotides read TGCAGTGCTAGAGGGACTAGCGGGGCCGGGACAGATACGCAGTATTTT.

This clonotype was seen repeatedly, ten times or more. The chain combines TRBV6-1 with TRBJ1-2; D is uncertain. This CDR3 is built from 14 residues. CDR1 is MNHNS, CDR2 SASEGT, per germline. The V end lost 1 base, the J end lost 3 bases, and 9 bases lay between the germline ends. CDR3 sequence (DNA): TGTGCCAGCAGTGAAGATGGGGTGGACTATGGCTACACCTTC. As protein: CASSEDGVDYGYTF.

V gene TRBV9 combines with J gene TRBJ2-5, with 7 bases lining up with TRBD1. Germline CDR1 reads SGDLS; CDR2 reads YYNGEE. The ends lost 1 base at V and 3 bases at J; junction bases unmatched: 9. The CDR3 has 16 residues. The CDR3 bases are TGTGCCAGCAGCGTATCCTCGGGACAGAGTAAAGAGACCCAGTACTTC. This translates into CASSVSSGQSKETQYF.

The sample holds a few counts of this clonotype. The CDR3 reads CATSPPALAKNIQYF. The CDR3 DNA reads TGTGCCACCAGCCCCCCCGCCTTAGCCAAAAACATTCAGTACTTC. The rearrangement links TRBV15 to TRBJ2-4; D is uncertain. There are 15 residues in the CDR3. Trimming took 5 bases from V and 0 from J, leaving 11 bases between them. Germline V gene data show CDR1 as LNHNV and CDR2 as YYDKDF (reference sequence).

This clonotype has a count of ten or more. The J gene is TRBJ2-3, the V gene TRBV19; D is perhaps TRBD2 (6 bases). The CDR3 extends over 13 amino acids. Trimming stripped 6 bases from V and 0 bases from J, with 7 bases between. Germline loops: CDR1 LNHDA, CDR2 SQIVND (reference sequence). This CDR3 is CASRGLSTDTQYF. The CDR3 bases are TGTGCCAGTAGGGGACTGAGCACAGATACGCAGTATTTT.

This clonotype was counted between two and nine times. The chain couples TRBV7-9 to TRBJ1-6, with TRBD1 identical over 9 bases. This CDR3 is built from 16 residues. V lost 5 bases, J lost 2 bases, and 4 bases stayed unmatched. Germline assignment: CDR1 SEHNR and CDR2 FQNEAQ (reference sequence). The CDR3 reads CASSMRQGAYNSPLHF. As DNA, the CDR3 is TGTGCCAGCAGCATGAGACAGGGGGCCTATAATTCACCCCTCCACTTT.